This T cell receptor beta chain derives from a study of T cell responses to AZD1222 COVID-19 vaccine. Notes on the study in general: Clonal diversity may have been underestimated, and the donors were mostly white British, with more females than males. Spike-specific TCR repertoires showed rising breadth and depth after two AZD1222 doses.

Repertoires were generated with immunoSEQ multiplex PCR, while TCRdb's copy carries only in-frame clones and drops some. Of about 150,000 clones listed, 92% are singletons. With respect to this clone: The antigen remains undetermined.

Germline V gives CDR1 SGHRS, CDR2 YFSETQ. The length of the CDR3 is 16 residues. Deletions cut 1 base from V and 0 bases from J, with 11 bases between. Sequenced here: peripheral blood, sampled 28 days after the second AZD1222 dose. The rearrangement joins TRBV5-1 to TRBJ1-3; D gene ambiguous. The sequence came from an adult who received the AZD1222 COVID-19 vaccine. The DNA of the CDR3 is TGCGCCAGCAGCTTGAGCGGGTTACGCTCTGGAAACACCATATATTTT. It codes for CASSLSGLRSGNTIYF.